This entry concerns a single T cell receptor (beta chain). The source of the sample is a study of blood T cell repertoires in COVID-19. As for the study in general: Sites across the United States, Italy and Spain contributed samples from acute and convalescent COVID-19.

Produced via immunoSEQ multiplex PCR; TCRdb's table is partial and in-frame only. The top ten hold around 2.9% of the sample, which has about 140,000 clones, nearly 80% seen once. V lost 1 base to trimming and J lost 6 bases; unmatched junction nucleotides: 6. The CDR3 is made up of 15 amino acids. Germline V gene sequence: CDR1 SGDLS, CDR2 YYNGEE. The participants were between roughly 18 and 89 years old and came from under 25 US areas. In assigning cohorts, the study relied on participant-reported clinical history. The source is a woman between 45 and 60 years old who had recovered from COVID-19. This chain connects TRBV9 to TRBJ2-1; the match to TRBD2 covers 8 bases. The sequencing input was PBMCs or T cells enriched from blood (not recorded which). DNA of the CDR3: TGTGCCAGCAGCGTACGGCGGGAGGCGGGCAATGAGCAGTTCTTC. Translating it yields CASSVRREAGNEQFF.